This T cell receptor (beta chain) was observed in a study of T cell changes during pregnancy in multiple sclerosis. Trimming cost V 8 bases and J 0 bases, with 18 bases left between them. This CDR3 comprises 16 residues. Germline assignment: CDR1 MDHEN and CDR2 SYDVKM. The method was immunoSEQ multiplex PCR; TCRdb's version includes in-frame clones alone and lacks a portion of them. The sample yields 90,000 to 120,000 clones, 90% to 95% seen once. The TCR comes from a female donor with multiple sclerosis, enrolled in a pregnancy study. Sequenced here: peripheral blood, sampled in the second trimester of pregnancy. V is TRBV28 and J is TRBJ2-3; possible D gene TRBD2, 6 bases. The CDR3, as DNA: TGTGCCAGCTTCCCAACGGCGGGATCTAGCACAGATACGCAGTATTTT. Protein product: CASFPTAGSSTDTQYF.